One and the same sample provided the 8 T cell receptor beta chains below, sequenced in a study of T cell responses to AZD1222 COVID-19 vaccine. Produced via immunoSEQ multiplex PCR; TCRdb's table is partial and in-frame only. Of 100,000 to 150,000 clones in the sample, around 93% were seen once. This specimen consisted of peripheral blood, obtained on day 0 of AZD1222 vaccination. All receptors come from an adult in good health.

The chain employs TRBV5-1 and TRBJ1-3, with D possibly being TRBD1 (6 bases). This CDR3 has 16 amino acids. V dropped 0 bases and J dropped 4 bases, with 14 bases sitting between them. Germline values: CDR1 SGHRS, CDR2 YFSETQ. The CDR3 DNA sequence: TGCGCCAGCAGCTTGGGCACAGGGTTGGCGGGAAACACCATATATTTT. This sequence encodes CASSLGTGLAGNTIYF.

This rearrangement joins TRBV2 to TRBJ1-5; D might be TRBD1 (5 bases). Germline V gene sequence: CDR1 SNHLY, CDR2 FYNNEI. The CDR3 contains 16 residues. V was shortened by 0 bases and J by 7 bases, with 16 bases between the two germline ends. Written as DNA, the CDR3 is TGTGCCAGCAGTGAAGCGCATCGGGGTACAGGACAGCCCCAGCATTTT. This codes for CASSEAHRGTGQPQHF.

The gene calls are TRBV12-5 and TRBJ2-5; 7 nucleotides match TRBD2. The CDR3 is made up of 14 amino acids. Germline V CDR1 and CDR2: LGHNT, FRNRAP. With V trimmed by 6 bases and J by 5 bases, 9 bases remained unmatched. CDR3 DNA: TGTGCTAGTGGAGTGGGACTATCTTGGGAGACCCAGTACTTC. This sequence encodes CASGVGLSWETQYF.

V usage is TRBV10-3 and J usage is TRBJ2-1; 7 bases are shared with TRBD2. The CDR3 extends over 13 amino acids. Germline CDR1 is ENHRY and CDR2 is SYGVKD. V was pared by 7 bases and J by 5 bases, with 5 bases of the junction left unmatched. The chain's CDR3 is CAINQRGDNEQFF. For the CDR3, the DNA is TGTGCCATCAATCAGCGGGGTGACAATGAGCAGTTCTTC.

J is TRBJ1-1 and V is TRBV3-1 (or the pseudogene TRBV3-2), with 7 bases fitting TRBD1. This CDR3 comprises 13 residues. From germline, CDR1 is LGHDT and CDR2 YNNKEL (reference sequence). Trimming cost V 4 bases and J 4 bases; bases outside gene matches: 3. CDR3 residues: CASSPDRATEAFF. The CDR3 nucleotides are TGTGCCAGCAGCCCCGACAGGGCCACTGAAGCTTTCTTT.

The chain joins TRBV28 to TRBJ2-1; D gene unclear. The CDR3 totals 11 residues. Germline V gene sequence: CDR1 MDHEN, CDR2 SYDVKM. V lost 10 bases, J lost 0 bases, and 4 bases lay in between. The CDR3 region has the DNA TGTGCCACCCGCTCCTACAATGAGCAGTTCTTC. Translating gives CATRSYNEQFF.

This chain connects TRBV6-1 to TRBJ1-2; D unclear. Germline loops: CDR1 MNHNS, CDR2 SASEGT. Trimming took 0 bases from V and 9 from J, leaving 8 bases between them. The CDR3 has 12 residues. This CDR3 is CASSEAFRRYTF. The CDR3 DNA follows: TGTGCCAGCAGTGAAGCGTTCAGACGCTACACCTTC.

The CDR3: CASSAAANTEAFF. As DNA, the CDR3 is TGTGCCAGCAGCGCAGCGGCGAACACTGAAGCTTTCTTT. This chain uses TRBV9 with TRBJ1-1, with D unclear. Germline V CDR1 and CDR2: SGDLS, YYNGEE. There are 13 residues in the CDR3. V lost 3 bases and J lost 1, with 7 bases in between.